The next 20 T cell receptor beta chains were all read from a single sample in a study of CD8 T cells in Susac syndrome (dated by TCRdb to between 2018 and 2021). Libraries were made using the immunoSEQ multiplex PCR assay. RNA was extracted using the RNeasy kit, and about 0.5 to 1 ug of the RNA was reverse transcribed with random hexamers. TCRdb applied fastp at Q25 and MiXCR to the public reads, then kept only in-frame beta chains. Each CDR3 protein gets just one entry, which takes the most common genes and DNA from the rows behind it. The sample table lists some 120,000 distinct CDR3 sequences, around 96% of them with a count of one. In total, the top ten clones hold 0.09% to 0.15% of the sample. The sample comprised CD4+ T cells from PBMCs. The receptor set was obtained from a human donor in good health.

The chain carries TRBV7-9 and TRBJ2-1; 10 bases are shared with TRBD1. The junction had 7 bases not matched to a gene; V was cut back by 4 bases and J by 7 bases. Germline V gene data show CDR1 as SEHNR and CDR2 as FQNEAQ (reference sequence). The CDR3 has 15 amino acids. The CDR3 DNA sequence: TGTGCCAGCAGCTACCCGGGACAGGGGAAGAATGAGCAGTTCTTC. Translation: CASSYPGQGKNEQFF.

The J gene is TRBJ2-7, the V gene TRBV21-1; TRBD2, the table's D call, lacks a check against the DNA. TRBV21-1 represents a pseudogene. The length of the CDR3 is 15 residues. The CDR3 reads CASSNQLAGLYEQYF. CDR3 DNA sequence: TGTGCCAGCAGCAACCAACTAGCGGGGCTCTACGAGCAGTACTTC.

V usage is TRBV3-1 and J usage is TRBJ2-3; 12 nucleotides line up with TRBD2. V lost 4 bases to trimming and J lost 6 bases; unmatched junction nucleotides: 2. The CDR3 is made up of 14 amino acids. Germline CDR1 LGHDT, CDR2 YNNKEL (reference sequence). This CDR3 is CASSPTSGSDTQYF. The CDR3, as DNA: TGTGCCAGCAGCCCGACTAGCGGGAGTGATACGCAGTATTTT.

The V gene is TRBV7-2, the J gene TRBJ1-1; the D is unclear. CDR1 and CDR2 from the germline V gene are SGHTA and FQGNSA. The CDR3 extends over 17 amino acids. The V and J ends lost 5 bases and 1 base respectively, with 20 bases between them. The DNA of the CDR3 is TGTGCCAGCAGCCATCTGCCGGCCACAACACGGAACACTGAAGCTTTCTTT. As protein: CASSHLPATTRNTEAFF.

The chain links TRBV5-6 to TRBJ1-1; TRBD1 aligns across 9 bases. The J segment lost 11 bases and the V segment lost 6 bases, leaving 11 bases of the junction unmatched. In germline, CDR1 is SGHDT, CDR2 YYEEEE. The CDR3 covers 13 residues. The CDR3 DNA is TGTGCCAGCAATCGGAGGGGACAGGGTTGGGCTTTCTTT. It translates to CASNRRGQGWAFF.

This chain links TRBV2 with TRBJ2-2, with D unresolved. Trimming shortened V by 7 bases and J by 8 bases, and 14 bases separated the two germline ends. Germline V lookup: CDR1 SNHLY, CDR2 FYNNEI. The CDR3 spans 13 residues. The CDR3 region is CASKGAWGGELFF. CDR3 coding DNA: TGTGCCAGCAAGGGTGCCTGGGGAGGGGAGCTGTTTTTT.

This chain's CDR3 is CSVGTGTVQTQYF. CDR3 in DNA: TGCAGCGTTGGTACGGGAACCGTACAGACCCAGTACTTC. This chain uses TRBV29-1 with TRBJ2-5; TRBD2 is a possible D gene (5 bases). CDR1 and CDR2 (germline): SQVTM, ANQGSEA. V lost 4 bases to trimming and J lost 6 bases, with 15 bases between them. This CDR3 is built from 13 residues.

The V call is TRBV25-1, the J call TRBJ1-1; D gene unclear. The length of the CDR3 is 12 residues. V dropped 6 bases and J dropped 4 bases, with 9 bases sitting between them. Germline loops: CDR1 MGHDK, CDR2 SYGVNS. The CDR3: CASSLSTTEAFF. CDR3 nucleotides: TGTGCCAGCAGCCTATCGACCACTGAAGCTTTCTTT.

This rearrangement joins TRBV7-6 to TRBJ2-2, with 8 bases aligning to TRBD2. Germline loops: CDR1 SGHVS, CDR2 FNYEAQ. V lost 5 bases, J lost 4 bases, and 12 bases stayed unmatched. The CDR3 runs 17 residues. The CDR3 DNA reads TGTGCCAGCAGCCACTCCGACACTAGCGGCTTCACCGGGGAGCTGTTTTTT. This encodes CASSHSDTSGFTGELFF.

V is TRBV5-1 and J is TRBJ1-1; D is undetermined. Germline V gene lookup returns CDR1 SGHRS and CDR2 YFSETQ. This CDR3 comprises 16 residues. Trimming stripped 1 base from V and 0 bases from J, with 13 bases between. For the CDR3, the DNA is TGCGCCAGCAGCTTGCATTCAACCTTCATGAACACTGAAGCTTTCTTT. Its protein product is CASSLHSTFMNTEAFF. Full variable domain (outside the CDR3, taken from reference TRBV5-1 and TRBJ1-1): KAGVTQTPRYLIKTRGQQVTLSCSPISGHRSVSWYQQTPGQGLQFLFEYFSETQRNKGNFPGRFSGRQFSNSRSEMNVSTLELGDSALYLCASSLHSTFMNTEAFFGQGTRLTVV.

J is TRBJ2-5 and V is TRBV20-1, with a weak D call TRBD2 (7 bases). The CDR3 sequence is 17 residues long. V shed 1 base and J shed 2 bases, with 20 bases lying between them. The germline V gene encodes CDR1 DFQATT and CDR2 SNEGSKA (reference sequence). CDR3 protein: CSARALNREAGQETQYF. Written as DNA, the CDR3 is TGCAGTGCTAGAGCCTTAAACAGGGAAGCGGGACAAGAGACCCAGTACTTC.

This clonotype was counted once. The rearrangement joins TRBV2 to TRBJ2-2, with 9 nucleotides matching TRBD1. V shed 7 bases, J shed 7 bases, and the junction held 10 bases outside the gene matches. This CDR3 has 15 amino acids. CDR1 is SNHLY and CDR2 is FYNNEI in the germline V gene. As DNA, the CDR3 is TGTGCCAGCACCACAGGGACAGGGTTCGGCGGGGAGCTGTTTTTT. It yields the protein CASTTGTGFGGELFF.

This clonotype was counted between two and nine times. This chain joins TRBV18 and TRBJ1-5, with no clear D. The V end was cut by 6 bases, the J end by 1 base, with 7 bases between. This CDR3 comprises 13 residues. Germline V gives CDR1 KGHSH, CDR2 LQKENI. CDR3 amino acids: CASSPGSNQPQHF. The CDR3 coding sequence is TGTGCCAGCTCTCCAGGCAGCAATCAGCCCCAGCATTTT.

The chain links TRBV28 to TRBJ2-4; a weak D match, TRBD2 (6 bases). The germline V gene has CDR1 MDHEN and CDR2 SYDVKM. This CDR3 has 16 amino acids. The V end was cut by 6 bases, the J end by 3 bases, with 18 bases between. CDR3 in amino acids: CASRLGISRGKNIQYF. The DNA for the CDR3 is TGTGCCAGCAGACTCGGGATTTCGCGGGGCAAAAACATTCAGTACTTC.

This clonotype was counted only a few times. This sequence joins TRBV20-1 and TRBJ2-7; possibly TRBD2 for D (6 bases). Germline CDR1 reads DFQATT; CDR2 reads SNEGSKA (reference sequence). V shed 5 bases and J shed 3 bases, with 17 bases lying between them. This CDR3 contains 14 residues. CDR3 in DNA: TGCAGTGCTTTCCGCCGGGACTCGGGCTACGAGCAGTACTTC. This translates into CSAFRRDSGYEQYF.

As to this clonotype: An end of the junction differs from the germline gene, which may be a read error. The V and J genes are TRBV9 and TRBJ2-2; unclear D gene. This CDR3 has 13 residues. Germline lookup yields CDR1 SGDLS and CDR2 YYNGEE. The CDR3: CARSVSEAGELFF. The CDR3 nucleotides are TGTGCCCGCAGCGTATCTGAGGCCGGGGAGCTGTTTTTT.

This chain uses TRBV7-6 with TRBJ2-2; D gene unclear. The V and J ends lost 6 bases and 4 bases respectively, with 12 bases between them. The germline V gene encodes CDR1 SGHVS and CDR2 FNYEAQ. The CDR3 is made up of 14 amino acids. CDR3 sequence: CASSPDAGTGELFF. The DNA of the CDR3 is TGTGCCAGCAGTCCCGACGCCGGCACCGGGGAGCTGTTTTTT.

The chain uses TRBV6-2 or TRBV6-3 and TRBJ2-5, with D possibly TRBD2 on 6 matching bases. The germline gives CDR1 MNHEY, CDR2 SVGEGT. V gave up 6 bases and J gave up 5 bases, with 22 bases separating them. The CDR3 consists of 16 residues. This chain's CDR3 is CASRGQRAGSGETQYF. For the CDR3, the DNA is TGTGCCAGCAGGGGGCAACGTGCGGGGAGCGGCGAGACCCAGTACTTC.

The chain has TRBV29-1 and TRBJ2-1; a possible D gene is TRBD1 (6 bases). The CDR3 loop spans 15 amino acids. V was clipped by 5 bases and J by 7 bases, with 21 bases between them. CDR1 is SQVTM, CDR2 ANQGSEA, per germline. CDR3: CSVPPGQRVTNEQFF. The CDR3 DNA reads as TGCAGCGTTCCCCCGGGACAACGAGTAACAAATGAGCAGTTCTTC.

V usage is TRBV20-1 and J usage is TRBJ1-1, with D perhaps matching TRBD1 (5 bases). CDR1 is DFQATT, CDR2 SNEGSKA, per germline (reference sequence). The ends were cut back, 7 bases at V and 6 bases at J, with 21 bases in the middle. There are 14 residues in the CDR3. This chain's CDR3 is CSVAGASRAAEAFF. As DNA, the CDR3 is TGCAGTGTCGCCGGGGCCTCCAGGGCGGCTGAAGCTTTCTTT.